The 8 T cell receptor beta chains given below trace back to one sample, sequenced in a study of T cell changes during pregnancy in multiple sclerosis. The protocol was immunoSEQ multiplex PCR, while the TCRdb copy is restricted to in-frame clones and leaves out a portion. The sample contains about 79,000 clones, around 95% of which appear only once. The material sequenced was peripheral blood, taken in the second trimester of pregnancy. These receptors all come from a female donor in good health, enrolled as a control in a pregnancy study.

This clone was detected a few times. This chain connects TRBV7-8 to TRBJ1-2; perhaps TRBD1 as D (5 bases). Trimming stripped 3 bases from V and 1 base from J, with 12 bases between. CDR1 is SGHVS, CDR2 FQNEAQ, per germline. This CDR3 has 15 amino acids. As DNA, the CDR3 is TGTGCCAGCAGCTTTAGCCAGGGATTTAACTATGGCTACACCTTC. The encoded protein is CASSFSQGFNYGYTF. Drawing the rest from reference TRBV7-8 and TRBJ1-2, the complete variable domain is GAGVSQSPRYKVAKRGQDVALRCDPISGHVSLFWYQQALGQGPEFLTYFQNEAQLDKSGLPSDRFFAERPEGSVSTLKIQRTQQEDSAVYLCASSFSQGFNYGYTFGSGTRLTVV.

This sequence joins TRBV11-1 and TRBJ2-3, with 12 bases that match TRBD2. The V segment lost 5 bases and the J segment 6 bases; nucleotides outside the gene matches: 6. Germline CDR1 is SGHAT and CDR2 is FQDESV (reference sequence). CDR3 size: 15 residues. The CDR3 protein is CASSPSGGAVDTQYF. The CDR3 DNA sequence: TGTGCCAGCAGCCCTAGCGGGGGGGCCGTGGATACGCAGTATTTT.

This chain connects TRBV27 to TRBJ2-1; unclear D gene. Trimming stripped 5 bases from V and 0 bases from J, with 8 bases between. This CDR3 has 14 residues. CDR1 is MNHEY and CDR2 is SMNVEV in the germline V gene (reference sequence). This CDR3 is CASSPLYSYNEQFF. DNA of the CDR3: TGTGCCAGCAGTCCCTTATACTCCTACAATGAGCAGTTCTTC.

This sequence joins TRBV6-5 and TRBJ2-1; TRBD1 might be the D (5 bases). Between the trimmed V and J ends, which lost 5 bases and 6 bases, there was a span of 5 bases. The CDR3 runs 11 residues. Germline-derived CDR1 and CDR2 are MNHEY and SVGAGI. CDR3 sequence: CASSDSNEQFF. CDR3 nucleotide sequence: TGTGCCAGCAGTGACAGCAATGAGCAGTTCTTC.

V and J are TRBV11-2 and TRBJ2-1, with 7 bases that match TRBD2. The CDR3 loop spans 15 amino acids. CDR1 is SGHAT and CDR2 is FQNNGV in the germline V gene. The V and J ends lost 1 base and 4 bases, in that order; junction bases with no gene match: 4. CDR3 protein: CASSLAGGRYNEQFF. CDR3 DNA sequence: TGTGCCAGCAGCTTAGCGGGGGGAAGGTACAATGAGCAGTTCTTC.

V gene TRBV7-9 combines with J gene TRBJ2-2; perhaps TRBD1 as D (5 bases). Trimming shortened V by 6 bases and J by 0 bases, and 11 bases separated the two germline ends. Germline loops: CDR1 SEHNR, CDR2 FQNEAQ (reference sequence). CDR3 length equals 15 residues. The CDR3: CASRDDSTNTGELFF. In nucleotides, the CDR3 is TGTGCCAGCAGGGATGACAGTACGAACACCGGGGAGCTGTTTTTT.

CDR3 bases: TGTGCTAGTGGCCCCGGACAGGGGACGTTCCAAGAGACCCAGTACTTC. Translated: CASGPGQGTFQETQYF. The chain couples TRBV12-5 to TRBJ2-5, with 9 bases that match TRBD1. The CDR3 totals 16 residues. After removal of 6 bases from V and 1 base from J, the junction contained 9 bases not matched to a gene. From germline, CDR1 is LGHNT and CDR2 FRNRAP.

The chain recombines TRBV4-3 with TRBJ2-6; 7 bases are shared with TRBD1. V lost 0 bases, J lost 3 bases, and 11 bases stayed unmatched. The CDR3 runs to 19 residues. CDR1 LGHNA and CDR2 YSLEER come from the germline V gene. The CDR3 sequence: CASSQDTTGDLLGANVLTF. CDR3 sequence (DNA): TGCGCCAGCAGCCAAGATACAACAGGGGACCTCCTTGGGGCCAACGTCCTGACTTTC.